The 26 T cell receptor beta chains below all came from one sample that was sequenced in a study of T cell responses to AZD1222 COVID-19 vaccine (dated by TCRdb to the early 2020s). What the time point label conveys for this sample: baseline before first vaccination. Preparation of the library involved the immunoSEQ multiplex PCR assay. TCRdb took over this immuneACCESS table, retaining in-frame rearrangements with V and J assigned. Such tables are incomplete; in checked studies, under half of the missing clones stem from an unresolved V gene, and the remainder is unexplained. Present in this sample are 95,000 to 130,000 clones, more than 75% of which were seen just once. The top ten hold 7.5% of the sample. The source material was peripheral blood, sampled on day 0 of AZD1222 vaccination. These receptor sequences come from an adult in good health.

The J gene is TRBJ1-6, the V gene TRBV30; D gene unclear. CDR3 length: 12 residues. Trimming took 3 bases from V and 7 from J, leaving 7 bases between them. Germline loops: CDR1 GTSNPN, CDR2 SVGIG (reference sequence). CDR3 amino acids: CAWSSRNSPLHF. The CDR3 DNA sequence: TGTGCCTGGAGCTCGCGGAATTCACCCCTCCACTTT. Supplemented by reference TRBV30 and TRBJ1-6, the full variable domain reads SQTIHQWPATLVQPVGSPLSLECTVEGTSNPNLYWYRQAAGRGLQLLFYSVGIGQISSEVPQNLSASRPQDRQFILSSKKLLLSDSGFYLCAWSSRNSPLHFGNGTRLTVT.

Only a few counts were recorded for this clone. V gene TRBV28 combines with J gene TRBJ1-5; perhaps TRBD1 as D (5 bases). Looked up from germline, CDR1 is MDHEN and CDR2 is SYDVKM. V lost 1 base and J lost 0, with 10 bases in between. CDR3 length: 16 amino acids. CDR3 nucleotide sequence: TGTGCCAGCAGTTTATCGGCAGGGAATAGCAATCAGCCCCAGCATTTT. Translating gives CASSLSAGNSNQPQHF.

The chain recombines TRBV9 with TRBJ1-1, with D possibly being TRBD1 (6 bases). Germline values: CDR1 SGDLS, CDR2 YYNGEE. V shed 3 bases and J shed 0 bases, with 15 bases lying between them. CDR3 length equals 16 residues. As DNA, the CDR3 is TGTGCCAGCAGCGCGGCTCCAGGGGCGTTGAACACTGAAGCTTTCTTT. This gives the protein CASSAAPGALNTEAFF.

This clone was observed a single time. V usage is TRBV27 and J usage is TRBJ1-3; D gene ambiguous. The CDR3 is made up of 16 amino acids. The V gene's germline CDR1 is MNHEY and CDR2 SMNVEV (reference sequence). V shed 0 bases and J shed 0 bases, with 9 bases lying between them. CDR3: CASSLSAVSSGNTIYF. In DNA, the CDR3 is TGTGCCAGCAGTTTATCTGCGGTGAGCTCTGGAAACACCATATATTTT.

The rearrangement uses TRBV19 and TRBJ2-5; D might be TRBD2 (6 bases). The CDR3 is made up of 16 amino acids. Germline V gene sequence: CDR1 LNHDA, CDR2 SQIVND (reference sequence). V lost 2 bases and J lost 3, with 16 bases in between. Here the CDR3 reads CASSIRDLAEEETQYF. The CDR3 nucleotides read TGTGCCAGTAGTATACGGGACTTAGCCGAAGAAGAGACCCAGTACTTC.

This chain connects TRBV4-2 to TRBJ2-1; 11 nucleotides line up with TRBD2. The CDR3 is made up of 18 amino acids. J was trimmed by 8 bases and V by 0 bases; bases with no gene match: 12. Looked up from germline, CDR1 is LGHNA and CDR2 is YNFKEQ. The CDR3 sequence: CASSQDGTSGSIRYEQFF. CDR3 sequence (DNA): TGTGCCAGCAGCCAAGATGGCACTAGCGGGAGTATTCGGTATGAGCAGTTCTTC.

The CDR3 region has the DNA TGTGCCACCGGGACAGGGACGAACACCGGGGAGCTGTTTTTT. It yields the protein CATGTGTNTGELFF. The chain recombines TRBV24-1 with TRBJ2-2; 9 bases line up with TRBD1. The CDR3 spans 14 residues. From germline, CDR1 is KGHDR and CDR2 SFDVKD. With 9 bases clipped from V and 0 bases from J, the junction kept 1 base outside the gene matches.

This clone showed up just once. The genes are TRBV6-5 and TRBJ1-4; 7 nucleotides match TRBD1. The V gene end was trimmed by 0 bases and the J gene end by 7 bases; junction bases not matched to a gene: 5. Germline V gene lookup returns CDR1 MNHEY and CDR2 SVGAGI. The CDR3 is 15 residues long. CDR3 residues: CASSYSFQGGEKLFF. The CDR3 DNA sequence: TGTGCCAGCAGTTACTCGTTCCAGGGGGGTGAAAAACTGTTTTTT.

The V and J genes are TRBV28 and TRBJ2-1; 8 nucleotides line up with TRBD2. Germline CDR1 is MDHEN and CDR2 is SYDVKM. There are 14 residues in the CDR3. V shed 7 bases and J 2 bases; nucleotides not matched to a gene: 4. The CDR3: CASTPAGAYNEQFF. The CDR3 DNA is TGTGCCAGCACTCCAGCGGGGGCCTACAATGAGCAGTTCTTC.

CDR3 sequence reads: CASSECTNSYEQYF. The CDR3 DNA reads as TGCGCCAGCAGTGAGTGCACAAACTCCTACGAGCAGTACTTC. The chain uses TRBV10-1 and TRBJ2-7; D not resolved. V was clipped by 1 base and J by 0 bases, with 7 bases between them. This CDR3 has 14 amino acids. CDR1 is WNHNN and CDR2 is SYGVQD in the germline V gene (reference sequence).

The CDR3 bases are TGTGCCAGCAGTAGAGGAGGAGACAGGGTACGCTATGGCTACACCTTC. This translates into CASSRGGDRVRYGYTF. The rearrangement uses TRBV28 and TRBJ1-2; 7 bases match TRBD1. V shed 5 bases and J 4 bases; nucleotides not matched to a gene: 13. This CDR3 has 16 residues. CDR1 and CDR2 (germline): MDHEN, SYDVKM.

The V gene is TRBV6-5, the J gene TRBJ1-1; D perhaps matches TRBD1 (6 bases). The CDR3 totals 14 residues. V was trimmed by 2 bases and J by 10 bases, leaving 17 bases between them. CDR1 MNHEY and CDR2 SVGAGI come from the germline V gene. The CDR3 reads CASSYVYGGRAAFF. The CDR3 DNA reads TGTGCCAGCAGTTACGTCTACGGGGGGCGCGCAGCTTTCTTT.

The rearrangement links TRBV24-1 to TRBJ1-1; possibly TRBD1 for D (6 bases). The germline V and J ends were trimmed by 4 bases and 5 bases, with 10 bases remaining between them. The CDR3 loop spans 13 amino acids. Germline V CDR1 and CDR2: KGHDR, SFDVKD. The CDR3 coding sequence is TGTGCCACCAGTGACTTCAGGGGAACTGAAGCTTTCTTT. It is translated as CATSDFRGTEAFF.

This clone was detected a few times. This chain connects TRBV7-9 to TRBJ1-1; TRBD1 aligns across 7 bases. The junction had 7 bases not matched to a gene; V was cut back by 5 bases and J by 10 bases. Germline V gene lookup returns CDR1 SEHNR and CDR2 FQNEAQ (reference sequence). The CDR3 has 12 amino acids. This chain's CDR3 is CASSPRQGAAFF. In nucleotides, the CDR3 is TGTGCCAGCAGCCCCAGACAGGGCGCAGCTTTCTTT.

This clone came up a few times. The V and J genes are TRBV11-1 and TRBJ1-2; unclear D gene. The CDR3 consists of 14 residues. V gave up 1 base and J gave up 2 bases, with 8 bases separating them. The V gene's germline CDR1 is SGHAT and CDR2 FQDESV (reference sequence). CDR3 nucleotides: TGTGCCAGCAGCTTAGGCTGGCAGAACTATGGCTACACCTTC. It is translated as CASSLGWQNYGYTF.

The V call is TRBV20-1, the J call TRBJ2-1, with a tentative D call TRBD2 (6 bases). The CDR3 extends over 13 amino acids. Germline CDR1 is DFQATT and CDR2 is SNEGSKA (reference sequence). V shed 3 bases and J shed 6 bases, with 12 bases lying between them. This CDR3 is CSASRASVNEQFF. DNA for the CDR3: TGCAGTGCTAGTCGGGCTAGCGTCAATGAGCAGTTCTTC.

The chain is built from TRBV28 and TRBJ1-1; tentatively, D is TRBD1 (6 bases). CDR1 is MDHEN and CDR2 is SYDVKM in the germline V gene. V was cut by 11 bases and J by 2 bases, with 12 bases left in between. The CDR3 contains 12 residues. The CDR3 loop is CACTGLNTEAFF. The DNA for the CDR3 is TGTGCCTGCACAGGGCTAAACACTGAAGCTTTCTTT. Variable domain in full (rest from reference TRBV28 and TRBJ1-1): DVKVTQSSRYLVKRTGEKVFLECVQDMDHENMFWYRQDPGLGLRLIYFSYDVKMKEKGDIPEGYSVSREKKERFSLILESASTNQTSMYLCACTGLNTEAFFGQGTRLTVV.

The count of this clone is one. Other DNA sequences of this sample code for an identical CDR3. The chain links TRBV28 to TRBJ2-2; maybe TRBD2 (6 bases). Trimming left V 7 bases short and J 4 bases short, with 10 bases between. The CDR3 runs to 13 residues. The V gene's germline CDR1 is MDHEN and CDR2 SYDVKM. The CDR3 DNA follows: TGTGCCAGCACGCGGGAAACCACCGGGGAGCTGTTTTTT. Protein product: CASTRETTGELFF.

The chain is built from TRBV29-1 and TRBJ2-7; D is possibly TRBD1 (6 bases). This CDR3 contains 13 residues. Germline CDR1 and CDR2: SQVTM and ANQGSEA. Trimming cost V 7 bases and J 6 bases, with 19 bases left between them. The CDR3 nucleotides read TGCAGCGCCTCGGGACACACAAGTGGCGAGCAGTACTTC. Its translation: CSASGHTSGEQYF.

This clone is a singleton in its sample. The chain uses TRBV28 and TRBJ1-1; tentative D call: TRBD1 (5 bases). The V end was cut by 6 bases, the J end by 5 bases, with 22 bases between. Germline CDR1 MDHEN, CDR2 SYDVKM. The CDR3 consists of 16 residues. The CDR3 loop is CASRLGARAGGTEAFF. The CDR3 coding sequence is TGTGCCAGCAGGTTAGGGGCGAGGGCCGGAGGGACTGAAGCTTTCTTT.

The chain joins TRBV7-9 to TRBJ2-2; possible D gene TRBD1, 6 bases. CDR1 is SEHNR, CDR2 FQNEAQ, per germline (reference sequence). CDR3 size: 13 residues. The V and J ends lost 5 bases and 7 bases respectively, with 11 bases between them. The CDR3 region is CASSVRTDGELFF. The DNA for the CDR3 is TGTGCCAGCAGCGTCCGGACAGACGGGGAGCTGTTTTTT.

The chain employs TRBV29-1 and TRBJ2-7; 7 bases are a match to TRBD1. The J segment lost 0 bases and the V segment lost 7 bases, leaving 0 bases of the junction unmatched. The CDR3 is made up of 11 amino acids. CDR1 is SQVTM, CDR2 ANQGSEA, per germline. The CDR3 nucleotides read TGCAGCGCAGGGGGCTCCTACGAGCAGTACTTC. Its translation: CSAGGSYEQYF.

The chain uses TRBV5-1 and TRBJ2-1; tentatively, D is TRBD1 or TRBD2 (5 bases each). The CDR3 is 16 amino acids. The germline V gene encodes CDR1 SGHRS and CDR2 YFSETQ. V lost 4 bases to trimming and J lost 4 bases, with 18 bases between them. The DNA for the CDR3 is TGCGCCAGCAGCGATCAAACGGGGCCTCCTTACAATGAGCAGTTCTTC. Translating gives CASSDQTGPPYNEQFF. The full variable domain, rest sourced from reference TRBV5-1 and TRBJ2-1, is KAGVTQTPRYLIKTRGQQVTLSCSPISGHRSVSWYQQTPGQGLQFLFEYFSETQRNKGNFPGRFSGRQFSNSRSEMNVSTLELGDSALYLCASSDQTGPPYNEQFFGPGTRLTVL.

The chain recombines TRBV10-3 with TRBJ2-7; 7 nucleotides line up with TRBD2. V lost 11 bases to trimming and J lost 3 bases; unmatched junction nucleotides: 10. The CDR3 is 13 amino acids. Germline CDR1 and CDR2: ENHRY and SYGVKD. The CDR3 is CAVGGVENYEQYF. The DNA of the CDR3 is TGTGCCGTGGGGGGGGTAGAGAACTACGAGCAGTACTTC.

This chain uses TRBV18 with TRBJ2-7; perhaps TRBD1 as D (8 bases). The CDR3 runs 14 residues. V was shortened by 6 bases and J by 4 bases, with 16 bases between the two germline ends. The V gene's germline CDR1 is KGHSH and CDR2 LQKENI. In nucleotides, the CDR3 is TGTGCCAGCTCCGGGGGGCAGGGGGCATACGAGCAGTACTTC. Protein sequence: CASSGGQGAYEQYF.

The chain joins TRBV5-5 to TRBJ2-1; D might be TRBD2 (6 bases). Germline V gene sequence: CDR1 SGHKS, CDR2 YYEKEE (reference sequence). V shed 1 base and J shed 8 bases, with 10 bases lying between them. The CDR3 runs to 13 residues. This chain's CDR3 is CASSLYSGDEQFF. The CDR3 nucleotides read TGTGCCAGCAGCTTGTATTCGGGGGATGAGCAGTTCTTC.